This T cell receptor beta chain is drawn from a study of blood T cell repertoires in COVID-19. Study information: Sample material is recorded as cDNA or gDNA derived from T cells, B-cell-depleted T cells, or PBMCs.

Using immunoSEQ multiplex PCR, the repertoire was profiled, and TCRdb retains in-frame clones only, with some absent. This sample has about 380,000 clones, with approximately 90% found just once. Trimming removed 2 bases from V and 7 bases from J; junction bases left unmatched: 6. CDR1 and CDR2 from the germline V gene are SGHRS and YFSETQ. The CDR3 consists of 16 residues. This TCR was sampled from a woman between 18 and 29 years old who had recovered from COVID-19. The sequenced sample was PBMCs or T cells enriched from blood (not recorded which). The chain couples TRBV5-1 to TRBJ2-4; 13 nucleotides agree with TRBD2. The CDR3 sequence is CASSFQTSGGSNIQYF. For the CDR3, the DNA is TGCGCCAGCAGCTTCCAGACTAGCGGGGGGTCGAACATTCAGTACTTC.